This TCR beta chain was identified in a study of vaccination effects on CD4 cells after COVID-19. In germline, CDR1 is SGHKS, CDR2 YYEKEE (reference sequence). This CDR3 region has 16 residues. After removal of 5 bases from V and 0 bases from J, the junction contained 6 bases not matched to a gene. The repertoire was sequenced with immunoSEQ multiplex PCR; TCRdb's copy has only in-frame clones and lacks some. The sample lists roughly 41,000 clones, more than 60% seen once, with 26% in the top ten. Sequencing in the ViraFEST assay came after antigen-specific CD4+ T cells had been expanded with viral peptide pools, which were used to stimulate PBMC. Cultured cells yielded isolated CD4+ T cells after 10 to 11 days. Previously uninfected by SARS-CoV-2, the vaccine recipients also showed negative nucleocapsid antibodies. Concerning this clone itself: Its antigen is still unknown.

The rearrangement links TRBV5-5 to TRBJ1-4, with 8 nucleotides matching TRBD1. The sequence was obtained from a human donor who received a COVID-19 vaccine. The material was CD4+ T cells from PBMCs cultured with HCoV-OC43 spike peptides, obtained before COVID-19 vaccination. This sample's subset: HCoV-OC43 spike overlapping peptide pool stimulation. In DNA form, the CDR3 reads TGTGCCAGCAGACAGACAGGGGTTCCAACTAATGAAAAACTGTTTTTT. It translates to CASRQTGVPTNEKLFF.